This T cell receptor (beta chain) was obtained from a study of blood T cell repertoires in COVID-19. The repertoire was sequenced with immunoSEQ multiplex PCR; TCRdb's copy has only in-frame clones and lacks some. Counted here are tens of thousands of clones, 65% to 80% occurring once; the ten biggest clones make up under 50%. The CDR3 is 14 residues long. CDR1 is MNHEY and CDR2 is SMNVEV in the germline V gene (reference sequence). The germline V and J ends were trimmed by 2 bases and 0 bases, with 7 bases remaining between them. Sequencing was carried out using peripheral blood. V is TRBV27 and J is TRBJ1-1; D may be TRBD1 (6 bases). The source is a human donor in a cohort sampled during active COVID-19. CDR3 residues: CASSLQGMNTEAFF. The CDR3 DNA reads TGTGCCAGCAGTTTACAGGGGATGAACACTGAAGCTTTCTTT.